The clone carrying this TCR beta chain came up a few times. The antigen remains undetermined. With a J-beta primer mix and a sample-barcoded 5' primer, a second PCR ran about 7 to 12 cycles. Sequencing recovered at least 3 million CDR3-containing paired-end reads from each sample. TCRdb reprocessed the 5' RACE reads with MiXCR, giving one entry per CDR3 protein. The sample records 450,000 to 650,000 distinct CDR3 sequences, more than 20% being singletons. CDR3 length equals 13 residues. In germline, CDR1 is SNHLY, CDR2 FYNNEI. The sample belongs to a study of blood T cells in healthy people across ages. Study outcomes and limitations: The diversity estimates, figures obtained from one million T cells, were considered underestimates.

These same records also appear under a second study, on T cells of mothers and their children. Per that study: Over 9 million TCR beta CDR3 reads were obtained from each mother, and several million from each child. Overlap measured in related mother-child pairs was slightly, non-significantly higher than in unrelated pairs.

The sequence came from a boy aged 10-17 years in good health. The material sequenced was blood. The chain has TRBV2 and TRBJ2-5, with 9 bases lining up with TRBD1. The J call may be faulty, since TRBJ2-1 better matches the DNA end. Here the CDR3 DNA reads TGTGCCAGCAGTCGGGACAGGGACAATGAGCAGTTCTTC. As protein: CASSRDRDNEQFF.